This T cell receptor (beta chain) was sequenced in a study of regulatory T cells in long-lasting Graves disease. Findings and caveats of the study: Persistent Graves' patients showed reduced TCR diversity versus newly diagnosed patients.

The time point was: newly diagnosed GD, antithyroid drugs for less than 3 months. Extracted PBMC RNA gave rise to the TCR library. Sequencing libraries for TCR beta were prepared with iRepertoire HTBI primers and Arm-PCR of CDR3 regions. One entry per CDR3 protein, called by TCRdb with MiXCR from the multiplex PCR reads. The sample carries some 490,000 distinct CDR3 sequences, around 12% recorded once. The V end lost 5 bases, the J end lost 1 base, and 6 bases lay between the germline ends. This CDR3 spans 13 amino acids. Germline loops: CDR1 KGHSH, CDR2 LQKENI. Details on this clonotype: What it binds is not known.

The sample was also linked to a second study, of T cells in Graves' hyperthyroidism and ophthalmopathy.

The sequenced sample was peripheral blood mononuclear cells (PBMCs), obtained at new diagnosis, from a patient treated with antithyroid drugs. The sequence came from a young woman with Graves disease. V and J are TRBV18 and TRBJ1-5; D remains ambiguous. The CDR3 sequence: CASSGVSNQPQHF. CDR3 bases: TGTGCCAGCTCAGGGGTGAGCAATCAGCCCCAGCATTTT.